Presented here are 14 T cell receptor beta chains from one specimen sequenced in a study of Ad26.COV2.S vaccination and SARS-CoV-2 variants. Clones were sequenced by immunoSEQ multiplex PCR, and TCRdb holds only the in-frame ones, with some missing. This table holds fewer than 600,000 clones, roughly nine tenths found once. Indicated treatment: 15 to 20 received Ad26.COV2.S at low or high dose, single or two shots; five or six received placebo; per-sample allocation not given. All samples were drawn on day 63, counting from the first vaccine or placebo injection. The sample was peripheral blood, taken in a trial of Ad26.COV2.S vaccine versus placebo. These receptors all come from a person between 18 and 65 years old who received the Ad26.COV2.S COVID-19 vaccine or a placebo.

This chain links TRBV2 with TRBJ1-5; D ambiguous. Germline CDR1 is SNHLY and CDR2 is FYNNEI. The CDR3 has 13 amino acids. The V and J ends lost 3 bases and 6 bases respectively, with 9 bases between them. The DNA for the CDR3 is TGTGCCAGCAGTGAGTCGTCCGGTCAGCCCCAGCATTTT. Protein product: CASSESSGQPQHF.

The chain uses TRBV6-5 and TRBJ2-3; tentatively, D is TRBD1 or TRBD2 (5 bases each). The CDR3 is 13 residues long. V gave up 6 bases and J gave up 7 bases, with 14 bases separating them. Looked up from germline, CDR1 is MNHEY and CDR2 is SVGAGI. The CDR3 region is CASSEGQAYTQYF. The CDR3 DNA reads TGTGCCAGCAGCGAGGGGCAAGCTTATACGCAGTATTTT.

The chain couples TRBV7-9 to TRBJ1-2; tentative D call: TRBD1 (6 bases). The V gene lost 5 bases and the J gene lost 4 bases, with 14 bases spanning the gap. Germline V gene data show CDR1 as SEHNR and CDR2 as FQNEAQ (reference sequence). CDR3 size: 14 residues. In DNA form, the CDR3 reads TGTGCCAGCAGCCCATCTGGGGGCATCTATGGCTACACCTTC. The encoded protein is CASSPSGGIYGYTF.

The chain joins TRBV30 to TRBJ1-1; 8 bases match TRBD1. There are 17 residues in the CDR3. V gave up 0 bases and J gave up 1 base; unmatched junction bases: 10. Germline-derived CDR1 and CDR2 are GTSNPN and SVGIG (reference sequence). CDR3 sequence reads: CAWSVFYDRGKNTEAFF. CDR3 DNA sequence: TGTGCCTGGAGTGTCTTTTATGACAGGGGTAAGAACACTGAAGCTTTCTTT.

This clone was seen once. This chain joins TRBV1 and TRBJ2-7. TRBV1 corresponds to a pseudogene. CDR3 length equals 13 residues. In DNA, the CDR3 is TGCACCAGTCTTCCGGGACGGCCCTACGAGCAGTACTTC. It yields the protein CTSLPGRPYEQYF.

The chain combines TRBV23-1 with TRBJ1-1; D remains unclear. Being an ORF, TRBV23-1 has a function that is uncertain. This CDR3 spans 15 amino acids. In DNA form, the CDR3 reads TGCGCTCGCCACCTGTGGAACGGGAGGGTTCCTGAAGCTTTCTTT. Its translation: CARHLWNGRVPEAFF.

This clone was seen a handful of times. The genes are TRBV2 and TRBJ1-1; TRBD1 aligns across 8 bases. The V gene's germline CDR1 is SNHLY and CDR2 FYNNEI. The CDR3 is made up of 14 amino acids. With 6 bases clipped from V and 11 bases from J, the junction kept 14 bases outside the gene matches. The CDR3 region is CASRNRPQGAEAFF. The CDR3 nucleotides read TGTGCCAGCAGAAATCGCCCCCAGGGGGCGGAGGCTTTCTTT.

The chain carries TRBV10-2 and TRBJ1-3; D is unclear. The CDR3 consists of 13 residues. Germline CDR1 and CDR2: WSHSY and SAAADI. With 1 base removed from V and 4 bases from J, the gap between germline ends came to 5 bases. The CDR3 sequence is CASSELGGNTIYF. DNA of the CDR3: TGCGCCAGCAGTGAGTTAGGCGGAAACACCATATATTTT.

The CDR3 bases are TGTGCCAGCAGTAACGAAGGCGGGACCTACAATGAGCAGTTCTTC. It codes for CASSNEGGTYNEQFF. The chain couples TRBV28 to TRBJ2-1, with D maybe TRBD2 (6 bases). This CDR3 has 15 amino acids. The germline V gene encodes CDR1 MDHEN and CDR2 SYDVKM. The V end was cut by 5 bases, the J end by 2 bases, with 13 bases between.

The V call is TRBV7-8, the J call TRBJ1-4; 7 bases align to TRBD1. CDR3 length: 15 amino acids. Trimming cost V 3 bases and J 5 bases; bases outside gene matches: 6. Looked up from germline, CDR1 is SGHVS and CDR2 is FQNEAQ. CDR3 region: CASSFEPRGNEKLFF. The CDR3 DNA sequence: TGTGCCAGCAGCTTTGAACCCAGGGGGAATGAAAAACTGTTTTTT.

V and J are TRBV6-4 and TRBJ1-5; 7 bases match TRBD1. J lost 10 bases, V lost 5 bases, and 14 bases had no gene match. The germline CDR1 and CDR2 sequences are MRHNA and SNTAGT. There are 15 residues in the CDR3. The chain's CDR3 is CASSQTWDSVLPQHF. The CDR3, as DNA: TGTGCCAGCAGTCAAACGTGGGACAGCGTCCTCCCCCAGCATTTT.

This clone was seen just once. The genes are TRBV5-1 and TRBJ2-3, with a weak D call TRBD1 (5 bases). The V end was cut by 2 bases, the J end by 2 bases, with 21 bases between. Germline V lookup: CDR1 SGHRS, CDR2 YFSETQ. The CDR3 is 18 amino acids. CDR3 amino acids: CASSFNPIQGTDTDTQYF. The CDR3 DNA is TGCGCCAGCAGCTTCAACCCGATCCAGGGTACCGACACAGATACGCAGTATTTT.

In its sample, this clone was seen once. V is TRBV4-1 and J is TRBJ2-5, with unresolved D. Germline V gene sequence: CDR1 MGHRA, CDR2 YSYEKL. Trimming took 1 base from V and 2 from J, leaving 8 bases between them. The CDR3 consists of 14 residues. CDR3 nucleotides: TGCGCCAGCAGCCAAGTTAAGATACAAGAGACCCAGTACTTC. Its translation: CASSQVKIQETQYF.

The V call is TRBV19, the J call TRBJ1-2, with 10 bases that match TRBD1. Trimming at V came to 3 bases and at J to 4 bases, leaving 5 bases not matched to a gene. Germline values: CDR1 LNHDA, CDR2 SQIVND (reference sequence). This CDR3 has 15 amino acids. The CDR3 sequence: CASSMVDRGGYGYTF. In DNA, the CDR3 is TGTGCCAGTAGTATGGTGGACAGGGGGGGCTATGGCTACACCTTC.